This T cell receptor beta chain comes out of a study of cytomegalovirus exposure and HLA in healthy donors. Findings and limits, study-wide: Productive status was seen about 90% or about 30% of the time for most TCR beta V segments in an earlier analysis. The majority of CMV-associated TCR beta chains were reported as apparently HLA-restricted in a later analysis.

About this clone: Its antigen is undetermined.

Vbeta (60) and Jbeta (13) primers were used in the PCR. TCRdb keeps only in-frame clones here, not all; method: immunoSEQ multiplex PCR. The sample yields fewer than 200,000 clones, around 74% seen once. Germline lookup yields CDR1 SNHLY and CDR2 FYNNEI. The CDR3 is 15 residues long. The chain links TRBV2 to TRBJ2-5; TRBD2 aligns across 9 bases. The J call may be mistaken, given a closer DNA end match to TRBJ2-7. Sequencing was carried out using PBMCs. This receptor was obtained from a female donor in good health and CMV-seronegative. The CDR3, as DNA: TGTGCCAGCAGAGAAAGACTAGCGGTAGTCTACGAGCAGTACTTC. This translates into CASRERLAVVYEQYF.